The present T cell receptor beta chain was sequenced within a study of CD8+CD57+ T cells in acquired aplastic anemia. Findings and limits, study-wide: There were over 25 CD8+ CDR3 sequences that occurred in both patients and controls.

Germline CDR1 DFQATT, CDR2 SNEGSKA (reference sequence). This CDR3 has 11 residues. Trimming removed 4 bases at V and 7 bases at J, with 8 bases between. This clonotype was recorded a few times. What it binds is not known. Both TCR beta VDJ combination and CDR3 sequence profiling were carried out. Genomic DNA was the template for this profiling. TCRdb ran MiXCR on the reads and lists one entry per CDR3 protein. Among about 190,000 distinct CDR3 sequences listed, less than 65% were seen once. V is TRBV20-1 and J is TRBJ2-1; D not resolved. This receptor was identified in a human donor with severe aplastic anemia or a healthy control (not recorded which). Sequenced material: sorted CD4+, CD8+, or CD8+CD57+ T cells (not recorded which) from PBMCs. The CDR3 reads CSAKGANEQFF. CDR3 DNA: TGCAGTGCTAAAGGAGCGAATGAGCAGTTCTTC.